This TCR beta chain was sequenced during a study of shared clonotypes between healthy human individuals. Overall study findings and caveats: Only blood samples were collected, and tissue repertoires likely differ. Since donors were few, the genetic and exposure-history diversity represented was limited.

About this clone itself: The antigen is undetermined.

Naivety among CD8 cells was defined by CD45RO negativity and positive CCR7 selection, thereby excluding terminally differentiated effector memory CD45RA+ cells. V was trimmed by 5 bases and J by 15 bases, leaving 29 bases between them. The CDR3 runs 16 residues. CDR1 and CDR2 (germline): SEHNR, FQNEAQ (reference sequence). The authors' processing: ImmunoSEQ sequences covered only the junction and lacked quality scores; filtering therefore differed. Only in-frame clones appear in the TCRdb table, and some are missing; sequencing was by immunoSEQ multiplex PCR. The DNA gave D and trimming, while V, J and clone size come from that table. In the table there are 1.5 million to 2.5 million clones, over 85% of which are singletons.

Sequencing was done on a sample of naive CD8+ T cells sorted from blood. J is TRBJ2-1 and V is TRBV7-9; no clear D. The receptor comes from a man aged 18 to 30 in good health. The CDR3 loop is CASSPWTNPYNESVFF. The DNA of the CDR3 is TGTGCCAGCAGCCCTTGGACGAACCCCTACAATGAGAGTGTGTTCTTC.